This T cell receptor (beta chain) was sequenced during a study of persistence of HIV-infected CD4 T cells. The stimulus was an HIV-1 Gag 15-mer peptide pool, approximately 0.93 ug/peptide/mL. Responding CD4+ T cells were sorted by upregulation of both CD40 ligand and CD69. Regarding this clone: Its antigen is currently unknown.

Germline lookup yields CDR1 KGHDR and CDR2 SFDVKD. V dropped 6 bases and J dropped 1 base, with 8 bases sitting between them. This CDR3 is built from 13 residues. The immunoSEQ assay was version 4, run in survey mode. The protocol was immunoSEQ multiplex PCR, while the TCRdb copy is restricted to in-frame clones and leaves out a portion. The data show tens of thousands of clones, around 74% seen once. The sequence was collected from an adult man with HIV who was CMV-seropositive. The sample in question was CD4+ T cells sorted from PBMCs after approximately 20-hour stimulation, obtained from a patient who received antiretroviral therapy. The chain joins TRBV24-1 to TRBJ2-5, with a weak D call TRBD1 (5 bases). The CDR3 protein is CATSSQGQETQYF. CDR3 DNA sequence: TGTGCCACCAGTTCCCAGGGCCAAGAGACCCAGTACTTC.